A selection of T cell receptor beta chains follows, all from one sample in a study of CD8+CD57+ T cells in acquired aplastic anemia. MiXCR, run by TCRdb on the reads, gives a single entry per CDR3 protein. In the table there are 200,000 to 300,000 distinct CDR3 sequences, around 46% of which are singletons. Sequencing was done on a sample of sorted CD4+, CD8+, or CD8+CD57+ T cells (not recorded which) from PBMCs. Every receptor here comes from a human donor with aplastic anemia. Both conserved end residues are part of each CDR3. The order of the fields is J gene, D gene, clone size, V gene, CDR3 protein, CDR3 DNA. A D gene is named only where the DNA matches it firmly. The size of a clone is reported for some rows only, either as once, few or many, or as a class for expanded clones.

J gene: TRBJ1-2
D gene: TRBD1
clone size: many
V gene: TRBV6-5
CDR3 protein: CASSYGATGGHGYTF
CDR3 DNA: TGTGCCAGCAGTTACGGGGCTACAGGGGGACATGGCTACACCTTC

J gene: TRBJ1-2
D gene: NA
clone size: many
V gene: TRBV10-3
CDR3 protein: CAISELVGKLYGYTF
CDR3 DNA: TGTGCCATCAGTGAGTTGGTAGGGAAGCTCTATGGCTACACCTTC

J gene: TRBJ1-1
D gene: TRBD1
clone size: many
V gene: TRBV20-1
CDR3 protein: CSVPGGDRGAEAFF
CDR3 DNA: TGCAGTGTCCCGGGGGGGGACAGGGGGGCTGAAGCTTTCTTT

J gene: TRBJ2-3
D gene: NA
clone size: NA
V gene: TRBV7-9
CDR3 protein: CASTLQGAGSDTQYF
CDR3 DNA: TGTGCCAGCACACTCCAGGGTGCGGGATCAGATACGCAGTATTTT

J gene: TRBJ2-7
D gene: TRBD2
clone size: few
V gene: TRBV5-1
CDR3 protein: CASTQSGAYEQYF
CDR3 DNA: TGCGCCAGCACTCAGAGCGGGGCTTACGAGCAGTACTTC

J gene: TRBJ2-2
D gene: NA
clone size: NA
V gene: TRBV11-3
CDR3 protein: CASSLEGDNGELFF
CDR3 DNA: TGTGCCAGCAGCTTAGAGGGGGACAATGGGGAGCTGTTTTTT

J gene: TRBJ2-3
D gene: TRBD2
clone size: NA
V gene: TRBV7-2
CDR3 protein: CASKTSESTDTQYF
CDR3 DNA: TGTGCCAGCAAGACTAGCGAGAGCACAGATACGCAGTATTTT

J gene: TRBJ1-2
D gene: NA
clone size: NA
V gene: TRBV7-2
CDR3 protein: CASSLYREGTQGGYTF
CDR3 DNA: TGTGCCAGCAGCCTTTACCGGGAAGGCACGCAGGGTGGCTACACCTTC

J gene: TRBJ1-6
D gene: NA
clone size: many
V gene: TRBV12-3/TRBV12-4
CDR3 protein: CASSELGGAAVNSPLHF
CDR3 DNA: TGTGCCAGCAGTGAATTAGGTGGGGCAGCAGTGAATTCACCCCTCCACTTT

J gene: TRBJ1-5
D gene: TRBD1
clone size: many
V gene: TRBV20-1
CDR3 protein: CSARDIETGGEPQHF
CDR3 DNA: TGCAGTGCTAGAGATATAGAGACAGGGGGCGAGCCCCAGCATTTT

J gene: TRBJ1-1
D gene: NA
clone size: many
V gene: TRBV28
CDR3 protein: CASSQDVFGAFF
CDR3 DNA: TGTGCCAGCAGTCAGGACGTCTTTGGAGCTTTCTTT

J gene: TRBJ1-2
D gene: NA
clone size: NA
V gene: TRBV19
CDR3 protein: CASSTPDGVYGYTF
CDR3 DNA: TGTGCCAGTAGTACTCCTGACGGAGTCTATGGCTACACCTTC

J gene: TRBJ2-1
D gene: TRBD2
clone size: few
V gene: TRBV4-3
CDR3 protein: CASSQEGSGGAFYNEQFF
CDR3 DNA: TGCGCCAGCAGCCAAGAAGGAAGCGGGGGGGCGTTCTACAATGAGCAGTTCTTC

J gene: TRBJ1-6
D gene: TRBD1
clone size: NA
V gene: TRBV6-6
CDR3 protein: CASSYADRSPLGPLHF
CDR3 DNA: TGTGCCAGCAGTTACGCGGACAGGTCCCCTTTAGGCCCCCTCCACTTT

J gene: TRBJ1-6
D gene: NA
clone size: NA
V gene: TRBV7-6
CDR3 protein: CASSLYPYNSPLHF
CDR3 DNA: TGTGCCAGCAGCTTATACCCGTACAATTCACCCCTCCACTTT

J gene: TRBJ2-7
D gene: NA
clone size: NA
V gene: TRBV19
CDR3 protein: CASSFHTPYEQYF
CDR3 DNA: TGTGCCAGTAGTTTTCACACTCCGTACGAGCAGTACTTC

J gene: TRBJ2-1
D gene: NA
clone size: many
V gene: TRBV7-6
CDR3 protein: CASSLKFGLSYNEQFF
CDR3 DNA: TGTGCCAGCAGCTTAAAATTTGGTCTCAGTTACAATGAGCAGTTCTTC

J gene: TRBJ1-1
D gene: NA
clone size: many
V gene: TRBV24-1
CDR3 protein: CATSEGRNTEAFF
CDR3 DNA: TGTGCCACCAGTGAAGGCAGAAACACTGAAGCTTTCTTT

J gene: TRBJ1-3
D gene: NA
clone size: NA
V gene: TRBV6-2/TRBV6-3
CDR3 protein: CASNNHSPSSFSGNTIYF
CDR3 DNA: TGTGCCAGCAACAACCATTCGCCGAGTTCTTTCTCTGGAAACACCATATATTTT

J gene: TRBJ1-2
D gene: NA
clone size: NA
V gene: TRBV6-5
CDR3 protein: CASSYSDSANYGYTF
CDR3 DNA: TGTGCCAGCAGTTACTCGGACAGCGCTAACTATGGCTACACCTTC

J gene: TRBJ2-7
D gene: TRBD2
clone size: NA
V gene: TRBV15
CDR3 protein: CATSRGGGTYEQYF
CDR3 DNA: TGTGCCACCAGCAGGGGGGGAGGGACTTACGAGCAGTACTTC

J gene: TRBJ1-1
D gene: NA
clone size: NA
V gene: TRBV29-1
CDR3 protein: CSVRTLMTTEAFF
CDR3 DNA: TGCAGCGTGAGGACGCTTATGACCACTGAAGCTTTCTTT

J gene: TRBJ2-7
D gene: TRBD2
clone size: NA
V gene: TRBV7-8
CDR3 protein: CASSLQTSGRERYEQYF
CDR3 DNA: TGTGCCAGCAGCTTACAGACTAGCGGGAGGGAGAGGTACGAGCAGTACTTC

J gene: TRBJ2-7
D gene: TRBD1
clone size: NA
V gene: TRBV20-1
CDR3 protein: CSARGTGVSYEQYF
CDR3 DNA: TGCAGTGCTAGAGGGACAGGAGTCTCCTACGAGCAGTACTTC